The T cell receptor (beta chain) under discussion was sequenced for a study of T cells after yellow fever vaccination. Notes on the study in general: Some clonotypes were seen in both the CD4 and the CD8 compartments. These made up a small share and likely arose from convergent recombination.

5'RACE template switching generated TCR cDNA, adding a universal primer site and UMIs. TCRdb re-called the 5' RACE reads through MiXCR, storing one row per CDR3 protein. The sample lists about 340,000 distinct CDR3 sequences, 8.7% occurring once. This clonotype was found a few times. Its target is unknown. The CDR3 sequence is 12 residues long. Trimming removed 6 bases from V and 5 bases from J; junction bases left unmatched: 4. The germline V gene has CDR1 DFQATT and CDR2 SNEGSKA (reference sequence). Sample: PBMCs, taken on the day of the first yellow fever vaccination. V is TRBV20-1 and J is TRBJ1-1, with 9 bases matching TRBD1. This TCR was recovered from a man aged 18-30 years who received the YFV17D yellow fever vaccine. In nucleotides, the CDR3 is TGCAGTGCGCCGGGACAGGGAACTGAAGCTTTCTTT. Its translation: CSAPGQGTEAFF.